This TCR beta chain was profiled in a study of T cell responses to AZD1222 COVID-19 vaccine. The CDR3 sequence is 15 residues long. Germline-derived CDR1 and CDR2 are LNHDA and SQIVND (reference sequence). J lost 5 bases, V lost 1 base, and 6 bases had no gene match. Sequenced by immunoSEQ multiplex PCR; TCRdb stores in-frame clones only, minus some. The sample lists 130,000 to 150,000 clones, just over 90% occurring once. General study results and limits: Increases in Spike-specific TCR breadth and depth were seen after two AZD1222 doses.

Worth noting for this clone: What it binds is not known.

Here the sequenced sample was peripheral blood, taken on day 0 of MenACWY control vaccination. This chain connects TRBV19 to TRBJ1-1, with 8 bases that match TRBD1. The sequence came from an adult in good health. The CDR3 region has the DNA TGTGCCAGTAGTATAGGGGGGACAGGCGCTACTGAAGCTTTCTTT. It encodes CASSIGGTGATEAFF.